This paragraph covers one TCR beta chain sequence. What it binds is not known. Trimming removed 5 bases from V and 7 bases from J, with 15 bases in between. The V gene's germline CDR1 is LNHDA and CDR2 SQIVND (reference sequence). The CDR3 runs to 14 residues. These data are taken from a study of T cells in localized non-small cell lung cancer. Study outcomes and limitations: Investigators sequenced only a single tumor region, leaving heterogeneity possible. Among the tissues sampled, uninvolved adjacent lung had the highest T cell clonality, above tumor. The study linked higher blood T cell density to longer overall survival. Median approximately 50 top-100 tumor clones were shared with paired adjacent lung.

Data came from immunoSEQ multiplex PCR; TCRdb stores just in-frame clones and leaves some out. The table has about 24,000 clones, around 86% seen once. The chain is built from TRBV19 and TRBJ2-4; possibly TRBD1 for D (6 bases). This TCR derives from a male donor older than 55 with stage II squamous cell lung carcinoma. The specimen comprised peripheral blood, sampled before any cancer treatment. This CDR3 is CASSADSRGNIQYF. The DNA for the CDR3 is TGTGCCAGTAGTGCCGATTCGAGGGGGAACATTCAGTACTTC.